The clone carrying this T cell receptor (beta chain) was counted a few times. What it binds is unknown. Assay: immunoSEQ multiplex PCR; the TCRdb copy retains only in-frame clones and omits some. This sample has about 64,000 clones, with around 77% found just once. These data are taken from a study of memory CD4+ T cells and cytomegalovirus serostatus. Regarding the study as a whole: A US-trained random forest predicted CMV serostatus with median AUC around 0.9.

This CDR3 has 13 amino acids. The V gene lost 5 bases and the J gene lost 9 bases, with 17 bases spanning the gap. From germline, CDR1 is SNHLY and CDR2 FYNNEI. The sort gate was single viable CD3+CD4+CD8-CD45RO+ cells for memory CD4+ T cells. The receptor comes from an adult in good health and CMV-seronegative. The sequenced sample consisted of memory CD4+ T cells from blood. The chain has TRBV2 and TRBJ2-7; unclear D gene. This CDR3 is CASSSSLRNWQYF. The CDR3 DNA is TGTGCCAGCAGTTCATCCCTACGGAACTGGCAGTACTTC.